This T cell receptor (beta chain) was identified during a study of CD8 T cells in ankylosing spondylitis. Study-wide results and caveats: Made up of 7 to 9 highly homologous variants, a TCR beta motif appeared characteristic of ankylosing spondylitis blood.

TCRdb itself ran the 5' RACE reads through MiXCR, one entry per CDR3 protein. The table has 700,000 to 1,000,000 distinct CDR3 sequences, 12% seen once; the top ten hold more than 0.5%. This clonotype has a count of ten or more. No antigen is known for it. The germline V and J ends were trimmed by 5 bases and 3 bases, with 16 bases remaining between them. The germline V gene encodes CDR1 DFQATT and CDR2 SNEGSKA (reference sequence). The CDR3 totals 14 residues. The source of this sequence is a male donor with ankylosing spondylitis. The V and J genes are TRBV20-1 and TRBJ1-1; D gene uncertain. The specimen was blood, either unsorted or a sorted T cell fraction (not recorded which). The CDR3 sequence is CSAPHSRSDTEAFF. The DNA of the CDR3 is TGCAGTGCTCCGCATTCCCGATCCGACACTGAAGCTTTCTTT.